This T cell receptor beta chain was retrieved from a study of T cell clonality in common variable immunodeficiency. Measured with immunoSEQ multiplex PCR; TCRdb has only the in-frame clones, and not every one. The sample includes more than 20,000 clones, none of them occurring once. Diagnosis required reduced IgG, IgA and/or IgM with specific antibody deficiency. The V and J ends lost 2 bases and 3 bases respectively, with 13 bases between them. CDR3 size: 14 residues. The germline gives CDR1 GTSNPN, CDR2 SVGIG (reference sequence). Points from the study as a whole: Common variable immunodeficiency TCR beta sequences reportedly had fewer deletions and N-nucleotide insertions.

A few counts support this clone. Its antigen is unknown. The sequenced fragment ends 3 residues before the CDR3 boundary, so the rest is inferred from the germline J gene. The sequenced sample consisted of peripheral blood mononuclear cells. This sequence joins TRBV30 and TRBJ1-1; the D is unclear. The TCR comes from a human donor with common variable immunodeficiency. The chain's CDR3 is CAWSTSTRHTEAFF. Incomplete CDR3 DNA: TGTGCCTGGAGTACATCCACCCGTCACACTGAA. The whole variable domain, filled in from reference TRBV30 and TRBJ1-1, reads SQTIHQWPATLVQPVGSPLSLECTVEGTSNPNLYWYRQAAGRGLQLLFYSVGIGQISSEVPQNLSASRPQDRQFILSSKKLLLSDSGFYLCAWSTSTRHTEAFFGQGTRLTVV.